Below are 29 T cell receptor beta chains sequenced from a single sample in a study of cytomegalovirus exposure and HLA in healthy donors. 60 Vbeta and 13 Jbeta primers were used in PCR. Measured with immunoSEQ multiplex PCR; TCRdb has only the in-frame clones, and not every one. The sample lists approximately 110,000 clones, approximately 83% occurring once. The sample comprised PBMCs. The receptors here all came from a man aged 18 to 30 in good health and CMV-seronegative.

V and J are TRBV27 and TRBJ2-7; 7 nucleotides match TRBD1. The germline gives CDR1 MNHEY, CDR2 SMNVEV (reference sequence). This CDR3 has 13 amino acids. Unmatched junction bases numbered 8, after V lost 6 bases and J lost 6 bases. CDR3 protein: CASRLTGWAEQYF. The CDR3 region has the DNA TGTGCCAGCAGATTGACAGGGTGGGCCGAGCAGTACTTC.

The V gene is TRBV7-8, the J gene TRBJ2-3; TRBD2 agrees at 8 bases. V lost 3 bases to trimming and J lost 0 bases; unmatched junction nucleotides: 5. The CDR3 runs to 16 residues. CDR1 and CDR2 (germline): SGHVS, FQNEAQ. CDR3 sequence: CASSLPGLGSTDTQYF. In nucleotides, the CDR3 is TGTGCCAGCAGCTTGCCGGGACTAGGGAGCACAGATACGCAGTATTTT.

With regard to this clone: This CDR3 is missing its conserved last phenylalanine or tryptophan, likely due to a read error. Because the CDR3's place on the DNA is in doubt, the DNA is left out and the CDR3 is given as listed by TCRdb. This chain's CDR3 is CASSYAGGN. The V call is TRBV6-5, the J call TRBJ2-6; TRBD2 is the table's D call and was not checked against the DNA. Germline assignment: CDR1 MNHEY and CDR2 SVGAGI. From its first to its last residue, the CDR3 has 9 amino acids.

The chain employs TRBV5-5 and TRBJ1-3; D possibly corresponds to TRBD1 (5 bases). CDR3 length: 14 amino acids. The V and J ends lost 0 bases and 4 bases respectively, with 8 bases between them. CDR1 SGHKS and CDR2 YYEKEE come from the germline V gene (reference sequence). In nucleotides, the CDR3 is TGTGCCAGCAGCTTGGAACAGGAGGGAAACACCATATATTTT. This encodes CASSLEQEGNTIYF.

J is TRBJ1-1 and V is TRBV7-9, with D uncertain. The CDR3 runs to 11 residues. Trimming cost V 6 bases and J 7 bases, with 9 bases left between them. Germline CDR1 and CDR2: SEHNR and FQNEAQ (reference sequence). The DNA of the CDR3 is TGTGCCAGCAGGTCGGTCGGTGAAGCTTTCTTT. Translated: CASRSVGEAFF.

V is TRBV21-1 and J is TRBJ2-1; the D segment call TRBD2 is taken from the table without a DNA check. TRBV21-1 counts as a pseudogene. This CDR3 region has 14 residues. The CDR3 region is CASTERGSYNEQFF. Written as DNA, the CDR3 is TGTGCCAGCACCGAGCGGGGCTCCTACAATGAGCAGTTCTTC.

The chain carries TRBV4-2 and TRBJ2-3; 8 bases agree with TRBD2. Per the germline V gene, CDR1 is LGHNA and CDR2 is YNFKEQ. V lost 2 bases to trimming and J lost 3 bases; unmatched junction nucleotides: 4. The CDR3 length is 15 residues. The CDR3 nucleotides read TGTGCCAGCAGCCAATTAGCGGGATCAACAGATACGCAGTATTTT. Translation gives CASSQLAGSTDTQYF.

The sample holds one count of this clone. The chain combines TRBV7-8 with TRBJ1-2; D not certain. The V gene's germline CDR1 is SGHVS and CDR2 FQNEAQ. The CDR3 runs to 14 residues. Deletions cut 5 bases from V and 4 bases from J, with 14 bases between. The CDR3: CASSPGAVSYGYTF. CDR3 nucleotides: TGTGCCAGCAGCCCCGGAGCGGTCTCCTATGGCTACACCTTC.

About this clone itself: One junction end disagrees with the germline gene, perhaps due to a read error. The V call is TRBV11-2, the J call TRBJ1-1, with 8 bases fitting TRBD1. Per the germline V gene, CDR1 is SGHAT and CDR2 is FQNNGV. This CDR3 is built from 14 residues. The CDR3 sequence is CTSSFSTGDTEAFF. The CDR3 DNA is TGTACCAGCAGCTTCTCGACAGGGGACACTGAAGCTTTCTTT.

This chain connects TRBV29-1 to TRBJ2-1; 8 bases align to TRBD1. The ends lost 1 base at V and 7 bases at J; junction bases unmatched: 6. The CDR3 has 14 residues. Germline V gene sequence: CDR1 SQVTM, CDR2 ANQGSEA. The CDR3 nucleotides read TGCAGCGTTGAAGGGGTAAGGACAGGGAATGAGCAGTTCTTC. Its protein product is CSVEGVRTGNEQFF.

This chain links TRBV30 with TRBJ2-1; 11 nucleotides match TRBD2. This CDR3 spans 11 amino acids. Germline V gives CDR1 GTSNPN, CDR2 SVGIG (reference sequence). J was trimmed by 12 bases and V by 8 bases; bases with no gene match: 6. Here the CDR3 reads CAGKLAGVQFF. Written as DNA, the CDR3 is TGTGCCGGAAAACTAGCGGGGGTGCAGTTCTTC.

V is TRBV27 and J is TRBJ2-1; 13 bases align to TRBD2. After removal of 8 bases from V and 0 bases from J, the junction contained 13 bases not matched to a gene. CDR1 MNHEY and CDR2 SMNVEV come from the germline V gene (reference sequence). The CDR3 spans 19 residues. This CDR3 is CASSRRTSGSPSSYNEQFF. The CDR3 coding sequence is TGTGCCAGCTCACGACGGACTAGCGGGAGTCCGAGCTCCTACAATGAGCAGTTCTTC.

The J gene is TRBJ2-7, the V gene TRBV6-1; 7 nucleotides align to TRBD1. CDR3 size: 14 residues. The V segment lost 6 bases and the J segment 5 bases; nucleotides outside the gene matches: 10. Per the germline V gene, CDR1 is MNHNS and CDR2 is SASEGT. This CDR3 reads CASREQGIYHEQYF. The CDR3 DNA follows: TGTGCCAGCAGGGAACAGGGGATTTACCACGAGCAGTACTTC.

The chain employs TRBV6-4 and TRBJ2-2, with a possible D match to TRBD1 (6 bases). CDR3 length: 13 residues. Looked up from germline, CDR1 is MRHNA and CDR2 is SNTAGT. The V end was cut by 6 bases, the J end by 5 bases, with 10 bases between. The CDR3 DNA reads as TGTGCCAGCAGCCGAACAGGGACCGGGGAGCTGTTTTTT. Protein sequence: CASSRTGTGELFF.

The chain links TRBV5-4 to TRBJ2-5; 8 bases agree with TRBD2. Germline loops: CDR1 SGHNT, CDR2 YYREEE (reference sequence). The CDR3 spans 16 residues. The ends lost 4 bases at V and 5 bases at J; junction bases unmatched: 13. The CDR3 DNA follows: TGTGCCAGCAGCGGGCTAGGAGCGGGAGCGGGGGAGACCCAGTACTTC. It specifies CASSGLGAGAGETQYF.

V gene TRBV4-3 combines with J gene TRBJ1-2; a weak D match, TRBD1 (5 bases). V was pared by 0 bases and J by 4 bases, with 12 bases between. The length of the CDR3 is 15 residues. CDR1 LGHNA and CDR2 YSLEER come from the germline V gene. CDR3 amino acids: CASSQDQGMSYGYTF. DNA of the CDR3: TGCGCCAGCAGCCAAGATCAGGGAATGAGCTATGGCTACACCTTC.

This clone was seen a single time. This rearrangement joins TRBV7-6 to TRBJ2-7; D is perhaps TRBD2 (6 bases). Trimming pared 4 bases from V and 6 bases from J, leaving 16 bases between. This CDR3 is built from 14 residues. Germline lookup yields CDR1 SGHVS and CDR2 FNYEAQ. For the CDR3, the DNA is TGTGCCAGCAGCTCGGAGGGACCAGAAATCGAGCAGTACTTC. Encoded protein: CASSSEGPEIEQYF.

The sample holds many counts of this clone. The rearrangement uses TRBV2 and TRBJ1-2, with TRBD1 identical over 7 bases. Trimming removed 9 bases from V and 6 bases from J; junction bases left unmatched: 10. Germline CDR1 and CDR2: SNHLY and FYNNEI. The CDR3 is made up of 13 amino acids. The chain's CDR3 is CASHRGGEDGYTF. The CDR3 coding sequence is TGTGCCAGTCACAGGGGAGGTGAGGATGGCTACACCTTC.

The rearrangement links TRBV7-9 to TRBJ2-3; D is perhaps TRBD1 (5 bases). The germline V and J ends were trimmed by 3 bases and 8 bases, with 9 bases remaining between them. The CDR3 extends over 12 amino acids. Germline V gives CDR1 SEHNR, CDR2 FQNEAQ (reference sequence). The CDR3: CASSLTVATQYF. The CDR3 DNA reads TGTGCCAGCAGCTTGACAGTCGCTACGCAGTATTTT.

J is TRBJ2-4 and V is TRBV28, with 7 bases matching TRBD2. This CDR3 has 15 residues. Germline CDR1 reads MDHEN; CDR2 reads SYDVKM. V trimming: 7 bases; J trimming: 0 bases; junction bases outside the gene matches: 6. The CDR3 nucleotides are TGTGCCAGCATCCCTGGGGGGGAAGCCAAAAACATTCAGTACTTC. It yields the protein CASIPGGEAKNIQYF.

The chain is built from TRBV19 and TRBJ1-5; 7 bases match TRBD1. The CDR3 runs 16 residues. After removal of 5 bases from V and 1 base from J, the junction contained 8 bases not matched to a gene. Per the germline V gene, CDR1 is LNHDA and CDR2 is SQIVND (reference sequence). The CDR3 is CASSRTGVGSNQPQHF. In DNA form, the CDR3 reads TGTGCCAGTAGTCGAACAGGGGTTGGGAGCAATCAGCCCCAGCATTTT.

Written as DNA, the CDR3 is TGTGCCTGGAGTGTTCAGGGCTACGAGCAGTACTTC. This codes for CAWSVQGYEQYF. The chain couples TRBV30 to TRBJ2-7; D perhaps matches TRBD1 (5 bases). CDR1 and CDR2 (germline): GTSNPN, SVGIG (reference sequence). Trimming cost V 0 bases and J 3 bases, with 6 bases left between them. The CDR3 runs to 12 residues.

CDR3 region: CASSPTGLHRDTQYF. DNA for the CDR3: TGTGCCAGCAGCCCGACGGGACTCCATCGAGATACGCAGTATTTT. The V call is TRBV7-9, the J call TRBJ2-3; tentatively, D is TRBD2 (6 bases). The CDR3 consists of 15 residues. Trimming shortened V by 5 bases and J by 5 bases, and 17 bases separated the two germline ends. Germline CDR1 and CDR2: SEHNR and FQNEAQ (reference sequence).

This chain joins TRBV7-3 and TRBJ1-2; maybe TRBD1 (5 bases). This CDR3 spans 13 amino acids. V lost 0 bases to trimming and J lost 5 bases, with 7 bases between them. CDR1 is SGHTA, CDR2 FQGTGA, per germline. The CDR3 loop is CASSLTEGYGYTF. The CDR3 bases are TGTGCCAGCAGCTTAACGGAGGGGTATGGCTACACCTTC.

The chain employs TRBV7-3 and TRBJ2-1; 10 bases line up with TRBD2. The CDR3 has 14 residues. The V gene's germline CDR1 is SGHTA and CDR2 FQGTGA. V lost 5 bases and J lost 7; bases outside the gene matches: 5. Here the CDR3 DNA reads TGTGCCAGCAGCCCTCTGGGACTAGCGAATGAGCAGTTCTTC. It yields the protein CASSPLGLANEQFF.

J is TRBJ2-7 and V is TRBV12-5; D is unresolved. The length of the CDR3 is 13 residues. V was trimmed by 5 bases and J by 2 bases, leaving 10 bases between them. Per the germline V gene, CDR1 is LGHNT and CDR2 is FRNRAP. The CDR3 is CASGGQSAYEQYF. The CDR3 DNA reads TGTGCTAGTGGTGGTCAGTCAGCCTACGAGCAGTACTTC.

V gene TRBV28 combines with J gene TRBJ1-4, with D possibly matching TRBD1 (6 bases). This CDR3 has 14 amino acids. Trimming stripped 5 bases from V and 7 bases from J, with 14 bases between. CDR1 and CDR2 (germline): MDHEN, SYDVKM. The CDR3 region is CASSLTRGSEKLFF. The CDR3 DNA is TGTGCCAGCAGTCTAACAAGGGGGAGTGAAAAACTGTTTTTT.

The chain couples TRBV4-2 to TRBJ1-2; no firm D call. The ends were cut back, 1 base at V and 7 bases at J, with 13 bases in the middle. The CDR3 runs 14 residues. From germline, CDR1 is LGHNA and CDR2 YNFKEQ. The CDR3 region has the DNA TGTGCCAGCAGCCAAGGGGCAACGGTCGCTGGCTACACCTTC. Protein: CASSQGATVAGYTF.

This sequence joins TRBV7-3 and TRBJ1-2, with 7 positions matching TRBD1. Germline CDR1 is SGHTA and CDR2 is FQGTGA. The ends lost 5 bases at V and 7 bases at J; junction bases unmatched: 7. The length of the CDR3 is 13 residues. Written as DNA, the CDR3 is TGTGCCAGCAGCCTTACGACAGGGTCTGGCTACACCTTC. As protein: CASSLTTGSGYTF.